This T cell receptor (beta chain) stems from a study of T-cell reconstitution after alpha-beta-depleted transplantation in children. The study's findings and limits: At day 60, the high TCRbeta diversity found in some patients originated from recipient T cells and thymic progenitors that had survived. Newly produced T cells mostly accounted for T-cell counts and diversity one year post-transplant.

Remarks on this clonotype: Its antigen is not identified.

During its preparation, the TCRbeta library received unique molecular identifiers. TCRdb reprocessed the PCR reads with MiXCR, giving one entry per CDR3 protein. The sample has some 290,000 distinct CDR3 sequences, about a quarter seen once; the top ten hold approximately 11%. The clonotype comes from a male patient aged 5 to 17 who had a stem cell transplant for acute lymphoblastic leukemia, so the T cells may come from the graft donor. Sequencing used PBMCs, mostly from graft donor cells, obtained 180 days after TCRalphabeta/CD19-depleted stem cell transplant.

This CDR3 is CASSIRPHNEQYF. CDR3 coding DNA: TGTGCCAGCAGCATTCGACCCCATAACGAGCAGTACTTC. The V gene is TRBV9, the J gene TRBJ2-7; no definite D call. This CDR3 comprises 13 residues. CDR1 and CDR2 from the germline V gene are SGDLS and YYNGEE. Between the trimmed V and J ends, which lost 4 bases and 5 bases, there was a span of 13 bases.